This is a list of T cell receptor beta chains from one sample in a study of T cell repertoires in cytomegalovirus infection. MiXCR, applied by TCRdb to the reads, yields one record per CDR3 protein. This sample has about 830,000 distinct CDR3 sequences, with 32% found just once. Antigens for these TCRs are unknown. The specimen comprised cultured CD8+ T cells from PBMCs, sampled from culture after CMV antigen stimulation. Source of these receptors: a human donor in good health (CMV status not recorded). Some clones in this sample may be carry-over from other donors' samples. Both conserved end residues are part of each CDR3. Each record gives: D gene, clone size, CDR3 length, V gene, J gene, CDR3 DNA, CDR3 protein. A D gene is named only where the DNA matches it firmly. Expanded clones get a size class; other rows say once, few or many, or leave the size out.

.	.	13	TRBV7-9	TRBJ2-1	TGTGCCAGCAGCCCAAAGGGGCGGGCTGAGCAGTTCTTC	CASSPKGRAEQFF
.	.	12	TRBV5-4	TRBJ1-2	TGTGCCAGCAGCTGGGGGGAGATTGCCTACACCTTC	CASSWGEIAYTF
.	.	13	TRBV7-9	TRBJ2-2	TGTGCCAGCAGCCCCCGGGGCTCCTGGGAGCTGTTTTTT	CASSPRGSWELFF
TRBD2	.	13	TRBV28	TRBJ2-1	TGTGCCAGCACCCAGCGGGGGGACAATGAGCAGTTCTTC	CASTQRGDNEQFF
TRBD2	.	17	TRBV14	TRBJ2-3	TGTGCCAGCAGCCCGGGGAGAGCTGCGGGGGGAGCGGATACGCAGTATTTT	CASSPGRAAGGADTQYF
TRBD2	many	13	TRBV7-2	TRBJ2-7	TGTGCCAGCAGCCGTACAGCGGGGGACGAGCAGTACTTC	CASSRTAGDEQYF
.	.	14	TRBV24-1	TRBJ2-3	TGTGCCACCAGTGGTAGGGGTAGCACAGATACGCAGTATTTT	CATSGRGSTDTQYF
.	.	14	TRBV6-1	TRBJ2-3	TGTGCCAGCAGTGGGGGGCTAGGGCCAGATACGCAGTATTTT	CASSGGLGPDTQYF
.	.	12	TRBV6-5	TRBJ1-1	TGTGCCAGCCAACGGCAGAACACTGAAGCTTTCTTT	CASQRQNTEAFF
.	.	14	TRBV12-3/TRBV12-4	TRBJ1-4	TGTGCCAGCAGTGTCAGGGGACATGGTGAAAAACTGTTTTTT	CASSVRGHGEKLFF
.	.	15	TRBV27	TRBJ2-1	TGTGCCAGCAGTTTTGAGAGGGGCCCCTACAATGAGCAGTTCTTC	CASSFERGPYNEQFF
.	.	16	TRBV7-9	TRBJ2-3	TGTGCCAGCAGCTCATTAGCGGAAACTAGCACAGATACGCAGTATTTT	CASSSLAETSTDTQYF
.	.	15	TRBV2	TRBJ2-6	TGTGCCAGCAGTGAAGAAGGGGGTAGGGCCAACGTCCTGACTTTC	CASSEEGGRANVLTF
.	.	17	TRBV27	TRBJ2-1	TGTGCCAGCAGCCCAAGGGACTTAACGAGCTCCTACAATGAGCAGTTCTTC	CASSPRDLTSSYNEQFF
.	.	15	TRBV20-1	TRBJ2-3	TGCAGTGCTAGAGACCTATGGGGGGCTGGAGATACGCAGTATTTT	CSARDLWGAGDTQYF
TRBD1	many	15	TRBV7-9	TRBJ1-2	TGTGCCAGCAGCTTAAGTTTCGGACAGGGAAATGGCTACACCTTC	CASSLSFGQGNGYTF
.	.	12	TRBV6-2/TRBV6-3	TRBJ1-1	TGTGCCAGCAGTTACGGCAGTCTCCAAGCTTTCTTT	CASSYGSLQAFF
.	.	14	TRBV7-2	TRBJ1-6	TGTGCCAGCAGCACTAGTCAACGGAATTCACCCCTCCACTTT	CASSTSQRNSPLHF
.	few	13	TRBV7-6	TRBJ2-1	TGTGCCAGCAGCTTTAGCCAGGCCGCCGGGCAGTTCTTC	CASSFSQAAGQFF
TRBD1	many	15	TRBV7-9	TRBJ1-1	TGTGCCAGCAGCTTACAGGGGGTCAGGAACACTGAAGCTTTCTTT	CASSLQGVRNTEAFF
.	.	15	TRBV4-1	TRBJ2-3	TGCGCCAGCAGCCCTTCGCTCCCTCGCGCAGATACGCAGTATTTT	CASSPSLPRADTQYF
.	.	16	TRBV7-6	TRBJ2-1	TGTGCCAGCAGCTTAGGGGGGCCGATCGGTAGAGATGAGCAGTTCTTC	CASSLGGPIGRDEQFF
TRBD1	.	15	TRBV5-4	TRBJ1-2	TGTGCCAGCAGCTTGGCCGACCACAGGGGATATGGCTACACCTTC	CASSLADHRGYGYTF
.	few	12	TRBV5-1	TRBJ2-3	TGCGCCAGCAGCTTGGGGGACAAGAGCGGGTATTTT	CASSLGDKSGYF
TRBD1	many	12	TRBV7-9	TRBJ2-7	TGTGCCAGCAGCTCCAGGGGGTACGAGCAGTACTTC	CASSSRGYEQYF
.	many	14	TRBV7-9	TRBJ2-5	TGTGCCAGCAGCTTAAGGGGTTACCAAGAGACCCAGTACTTC	CASSLRGYQETQYF
TRBD1	few	14	TRBV27	TRBJ1-4	TGTGCCAGCAAACCCGGGACAGAGAATGAAAAACTGTTTTTT	CASKPGTENEKLFF
.	.	16	TRBV5-6	TRBJ1-1	TGTGCCAGCAGCTGGAGGGTGTACACCGAGGACACTGAAGCTTTCTTT	CASSWRVYTEDTEAFF
.	few	19	TRBV20-1	TRBJ1-5	TGCAGTGCTAGAGATGGAGGGGAGGTTTCATCTTATAGCAATCAGCCCCAGCATTTT	CSARDGGEVSSYSNQPQHF
TRBD2	.	15	TRBV9	TRBJ2-2	TGTGCCAGCAGCGTCTCTAGCGGGGTCACCGGGGAGCTGTTTTTT	CASSVSSGVTGELFF
TRBD1	.	18	TRBV7-3	TRBJ2-2	TGTGCCAGCAGCTTAGGGGGACAGGGGGCACGCCACACCGGGGAGCTGTTTTTT	CASSLGGQGARHTGELFF
.	once	15	TRBV6-5	TRBJ2-7	TGTGCCAGCAGTTACGGCCCAGGGTACTCCTACGAGCAGTACTTC	CASSYGPGYSYEQYF
.	many	21	TRBV7-3	TRBJ2-3	TGTGCCAGCCGCAATCCCTCATCGCAGGGCTCCGGCCCAACTAGCACAGATACGCAGTATTTT	CASRNPSSQGSGPTSTDTQYF
TRBD1	.	16	TRBV10-3	TRBJ1-3	TGTGCCATCAAGACAGGACAGGTTAACTCTGGAAACACCATATATTTT	CAIKTGQVNSGNTIYF
TRBD1	few	16	TRBV7-6	TRBJ2-5	TGTGCCAGCAGCTTATACACGAAGGGGGCTCAGGAGACCCAGTACTTC	CASSLYTKGAQETQYF
.	many	16	TRBV7-6	TRBJ1-1	TGTGCCAGCAGCTTAGGGCGAGGGCAGCCCTTAACTGAAGCTTTCTTT	CASSLGRGQPLTEAFF
.	.	15	TRBV15	TRBJ2-1	TGTGCCACCAGCGATGGATCGGACGTGTGCAATGAGCAGTTCTTC	CATSDGSDVCNEQFF
TRBD1	.	16	TRBV7-6	TRBJ2-5	TGTGCCAGCAGCGGCCGGTTGACAGGGGGCGAGGAGACCCAGTACTTC	CASSGRLTGGEETQYF
.	few	14	TRBV6-2/TRBV6-3	TRBJ2-3	TGTGCCAGCAACCAGCGGACCTTCACAGATACGCAGTATTTT	CASNQRTFTDTQYF
TRBD1	.	16	TRBV7-6	TRBJ1-6	TGTGCCAGCAGCCTCACCGATCGGGACAGACAGAGGCCCCTCCACTTT	CASSLTDRDRQRPLHF
.	few	14	TRBV4-1	TRBJ2-3	TGCGCCAGCAGCCAGAATCAGGGGACAGATACGCAGTATTTT	CASSQNQGTDTQYF
.	.	13	TRBV4-3	TRBJ2-1	TGCGCCAGCAGCCCGCCTGGAGGGCCTGAGCAGTTCTTC	CASSPPGGPEQFF
TRBD1	.	13	TRBV6-6	TRBJ1-2	TGTGCCGGGTACAGGGGGCCGCGCTATGGCTACACCTTC	CAGYRGPRYGYTF
.	.	15	TRBV24-1	TRBJ2-2	TGTGCCACCAGTGATCCCGGCGGGGCCACCGGGGAGCTGTTTTTT	CATSDPGGATGELFF
.	.	16	TRBV6-2/TRBV6-3	TRBJ1-3	TGTGCCAGCACATGGACAGTGGGAGACTCTGGAAACACCATATATTTT	CASTWTVGDSGNTIYF
.	few	12	TRBV7-9	TRBJ1-1	TGTGCCAGCAGCTTTGGAAGAGCTGAAGCTTTCTTT	CASSFGRAEAFF
.	few	13	TRBV6-2/TRBV6-3	TRBJ2-1	TGTGCCAGCAGTTACTCTCTCTACAATGAGCAGTTCTTC	CASSYSLYNEQFF
TRBD1	once	14	TRBV20-1	TRBJ1-2	TGCAGTGCTAGAGATGCGGACAGGGGCCTTGGCTACACCTTC	CSARDADRGLGYTF
TRBD1	many	17	TRBV5-4	TRBJ2-6	TGTGCCAGCAGCTTGGGACAGGGTCTCTCTGGGGCCAACGTCCTGACTTTC	CASSLGQGLSGANVLTF
TRBD1	few	15	TRBV7-6	TRBJ1-1	TGTGCCAGCAGCTTGTTGACAGGGGTAGACACTGAAGCTTTCTTT	CASSLLTGVDTEAFF